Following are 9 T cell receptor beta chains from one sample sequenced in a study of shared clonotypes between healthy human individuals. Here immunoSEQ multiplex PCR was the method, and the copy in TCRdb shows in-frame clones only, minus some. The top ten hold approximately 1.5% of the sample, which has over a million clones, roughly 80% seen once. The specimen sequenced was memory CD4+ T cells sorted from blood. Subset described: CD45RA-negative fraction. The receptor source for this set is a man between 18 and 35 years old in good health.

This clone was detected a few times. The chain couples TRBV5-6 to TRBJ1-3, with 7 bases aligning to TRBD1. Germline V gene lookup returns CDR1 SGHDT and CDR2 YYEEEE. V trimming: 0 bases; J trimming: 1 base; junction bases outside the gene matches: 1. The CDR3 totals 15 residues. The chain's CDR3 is CASSLDRGSGNTIYF. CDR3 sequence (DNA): TGTGCCAGCAGCTTGGACAGGGGTTCTGGAAACACCATATATTTT. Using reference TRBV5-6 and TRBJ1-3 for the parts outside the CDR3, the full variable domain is DAGVTQSPTHLIKTRGQQVTLRCSPKSGHDTVSWYQQALGQGPQFIFQYYEEEERQRGNFPDRFSGHQFPNYSSELNVNALLLGDSALYLCASSLDRGSGNTIYFGEGSWLTVV.

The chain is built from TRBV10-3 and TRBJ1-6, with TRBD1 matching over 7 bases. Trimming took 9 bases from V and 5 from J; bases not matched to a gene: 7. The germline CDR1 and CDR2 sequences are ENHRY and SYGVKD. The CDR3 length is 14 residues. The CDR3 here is CAIRTGTDNSPLHF. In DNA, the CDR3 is TGTGCCATTAGAACCGGGACAGATAATTCACCCCTCCACTTT.

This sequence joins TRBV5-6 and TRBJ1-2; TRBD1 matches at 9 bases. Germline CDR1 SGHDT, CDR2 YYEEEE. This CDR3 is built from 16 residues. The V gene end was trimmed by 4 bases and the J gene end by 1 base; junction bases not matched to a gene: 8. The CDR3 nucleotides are TGTGCCAGCAGCAGGGGGACAGGGTTCGGTAACTATGGCTACACCTTC. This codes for CASSRGTGFGNYGYTF.

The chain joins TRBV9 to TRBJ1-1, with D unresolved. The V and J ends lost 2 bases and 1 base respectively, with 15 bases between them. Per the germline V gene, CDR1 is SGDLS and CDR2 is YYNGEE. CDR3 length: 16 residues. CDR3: CASSVGNSYGNTEAFF. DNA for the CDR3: TGTGCCAGCAGCGTCGGGAACTCTTACGGGAACACTGAAGCTTTCTTT.

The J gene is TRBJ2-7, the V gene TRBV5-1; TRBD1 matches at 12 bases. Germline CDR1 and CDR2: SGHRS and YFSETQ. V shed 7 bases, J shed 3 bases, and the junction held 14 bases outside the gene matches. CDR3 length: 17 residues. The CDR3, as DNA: TGCGCCAGCTCCTACCGGGACAGGGGGCGGAGAGGCTACGAGCAGTACTTC. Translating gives CASSYRDRGRRGYEQYF.

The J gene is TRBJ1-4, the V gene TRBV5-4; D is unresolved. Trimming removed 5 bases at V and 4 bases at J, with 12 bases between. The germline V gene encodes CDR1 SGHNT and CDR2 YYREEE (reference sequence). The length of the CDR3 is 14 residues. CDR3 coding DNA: TGTGCCAGCAGTCCGGACCCGGGTAATGAAAAACTGTTTTTT. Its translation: CASSPDPGNEKLFF.

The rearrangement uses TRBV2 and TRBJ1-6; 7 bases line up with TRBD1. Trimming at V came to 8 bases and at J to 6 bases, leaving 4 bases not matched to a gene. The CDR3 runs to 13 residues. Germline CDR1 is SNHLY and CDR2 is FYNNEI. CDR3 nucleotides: TGTGCCAGCCTGGGACAGCTTAATTCACCCCTCCACTTT. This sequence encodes CASLGQLNSPLHF. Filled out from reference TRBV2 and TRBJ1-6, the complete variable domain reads EPEVTQTPSHQVTQMGQEVILRCVPISNHLYFYWYRQILGQKVEFLVSFYNNEISEKSEIFDDQFSVERPDGSNFTLKIRSTKLEDSAMYFCASLGQLNSPLHFGNGTRLTVT.

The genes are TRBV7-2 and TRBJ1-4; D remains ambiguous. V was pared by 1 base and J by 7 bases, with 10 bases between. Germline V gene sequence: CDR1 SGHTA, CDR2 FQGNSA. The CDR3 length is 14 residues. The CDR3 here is CASSLGGKGEKLFF. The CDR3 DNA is TGTGCCAGCAGCTTAGGGGGAAAGGGTGAAAAACTGTTTTTT. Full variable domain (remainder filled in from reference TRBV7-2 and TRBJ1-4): GAGVSQSPSNKVTEKGKDVELRCDPISGHTALYWYRQSLGQGLEFLIYFQGNSAPDKSGLPSDRFSAERTGGSVSTLTIQRTQQEDSAVYLCASSLGGKGEKLFFGSGTQLSVL.

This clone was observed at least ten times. The CDR3 sequence is CAISFSDLYNEQFF. DNA of the CDR3: TGTGCCATCAGCTTTTCGGACCTCTACAATGAGCAGTTCTTC. The gene calls are TRBV10-3 and TRBJ2-1, with D unresolved. This CDR3 spans 14 amino acids. Germline CDR1 ENHRY, CDR2 SYGVKD. Deletions cut 6 bases from V and 3 bases from J, with 12 bases between.